The 2 T cell receptor beta chains reported below all come from one sample, sequenced in a study of radiation and T cells in renal cell carcinoma. Some clones are missing from TCRdb's copy, which holds only in-frame ones; the method was immunoSEQ multiplex PCR. The sample has around 95,000 clones, 84% seen once. As to time point: blood 4 weeks post-SBRT, at nephrectomy. Treatment denoted: 15 Gy SBRT to primary tumor, nephrectomy 4 weeks later. The sample here was blood, taken from a patient whose treatment included radiotherapy and nephrectomy. Receptors originate from a man aged 55 to 70 with renal cell carcinoma.

The chain is built from TRBV14 and TRBJ1-2; D is perhaps TRBD1 (6 bases). V was trimmed by 0 bases and J by 2 bases, leaving 10 bases between them. CDR1 SGHDN and CDR2 FVKESK come from the germline V gene. CDR3 length: 15 residues. The CDR3 DNA is TGTGCCAGCAGCCAAGATGGTACAGGGAACTATGGCTACACCTTC. Protein: CASSQDGTGNYGYTF.

The chain has TRBV19 and TRBJ2-7, with D maybe TRBD1 (6 bases). Trimming pared 3 bases from V and 3 bases from J, leaving 9 bases between. The CDR3 consists of 13 residues. Per germline, CDR1 LNHDA and CDR2 SQIVND (reference sequence). For the CDR3, the DNA is TGTGCCAGTAGTATTCAAGGGGGCTACGAGCAGTACTTC. Amino acid sequence: CASSIQGGYEQYF. The full variable domain, its missing parts supplied by reference TRBV19 and TRBJ2-7, is DGGITQSPKYLFRKEGQNVTLSCEQNLNHDAMYWYRQDPGQGLRLIYYSQIVNDFQKGDIAEGYSVSREKKESFPLTVTSAQKNPTAFYLCASSIQGGYEQYFGPGTRLTVT.